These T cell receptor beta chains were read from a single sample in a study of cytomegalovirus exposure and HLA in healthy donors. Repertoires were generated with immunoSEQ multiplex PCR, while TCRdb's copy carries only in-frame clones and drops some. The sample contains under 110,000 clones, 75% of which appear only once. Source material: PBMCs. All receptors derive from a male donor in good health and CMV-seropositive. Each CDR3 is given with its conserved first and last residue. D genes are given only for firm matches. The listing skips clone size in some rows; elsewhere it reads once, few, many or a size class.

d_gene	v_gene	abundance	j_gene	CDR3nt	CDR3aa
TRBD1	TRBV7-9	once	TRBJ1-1	TGTGCCAGCAGCCGGGTTCTGACGGACAGGGACACTGAAGCTTTCTTT	CASSRVLTDRDTEAFF
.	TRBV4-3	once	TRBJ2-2	TGCGCCAGCGGTCGCGGAACCGGGGAGCTGTTTTTT	CASGRGTGELFF
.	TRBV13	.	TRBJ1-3	TGTGCCAGCAGCTCTCCTCCAGGGCAGGTCTCTGGAAACACCATATATTTT	CASSSPPGQVSGNTIYF
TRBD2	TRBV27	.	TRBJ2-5	TGTGCCAGCAGAATTCTAGCGGGAGTCCAAGAGACCCAGTACTTC	CASRILAGVQETQYF
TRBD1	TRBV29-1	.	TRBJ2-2	TGCAGCGTGTACGGACAGGGGGGTACCGGGGAGCTGTTTTTT	CSVYGQGGTGELFF
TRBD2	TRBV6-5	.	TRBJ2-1	TGTGCCAGCTCTGCGGGACTAGCGCACAATGAGCAGTTCTTC	CASSAGLAHNEQFF
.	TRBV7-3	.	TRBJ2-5	TGTGCCAGCAGCCCCAACTACGGTGAAGGGACCCAGTACTTC	CASSPNYGEGTQYF
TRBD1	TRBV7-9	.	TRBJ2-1	TGTGCCAGCAGCTTACTAGGACAGGGGATCAATGAGCAGTTCTTC	CASSLLGQGINEQFF
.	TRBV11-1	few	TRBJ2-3	TGTGCCAGCAGCTCGCGCCCCCGCACAGATACGCAGTATTTT	CASSSRPRTDTQYF
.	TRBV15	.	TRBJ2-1	TGTGCCACCAGTAGCCGAGTAAGCTCCTACAATGAGCAGTTCTTC	CATSSRVSSYNEQFF
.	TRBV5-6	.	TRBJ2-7	TGTGCCAGCAGCTTAGGGCCAGGGGTTTGGGAGCAGTACTTC	CASSLGPGVWEQYF
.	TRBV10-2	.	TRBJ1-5	TGCGCCAGCAGTCGGGGGGAAATCGGCAATCAGCCCCAGCATTTT	CASSRGEIGNQPQHF
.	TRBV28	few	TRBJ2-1	TGTGCCAGCAGTTTCCCAGGGCACAATGAGCAGTTCTTC	CASSFPGHNEQFF
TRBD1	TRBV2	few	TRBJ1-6	TGTGCCAGCAGTGAATCGATCGGACAGGGTTATAATTCACCCCTCCACTTT	CASSESIGQGYNSPLHF
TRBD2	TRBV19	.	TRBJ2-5	TGTGCCAGTACCGGGGGGGAGACCCAGTACTTC	CASTGGETQYF
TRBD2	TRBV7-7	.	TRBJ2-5	TGTGCTAGCAGCACACTAGCGGGAGGAGAGACCCAGTACTTC	CASSTLAGGETQYF
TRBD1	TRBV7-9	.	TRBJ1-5	TGTGCCAGCAGCTTAGCCGGGACAGGGGATCAGCCCCAGCATTTT	CASSLAGTGDQPQHF
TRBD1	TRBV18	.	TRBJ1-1	TGTGCCAGCTCACCATACGACAGGGTCGGAGGAACTGAAGCTTTCTTT	CASSPYDRVGGTEAFF
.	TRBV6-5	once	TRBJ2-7	TGTGCCAGCAGTCCGGACAGTGACGAGCAGTACTTC	CASSPDSDEQYF
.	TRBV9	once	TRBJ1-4	TGTGCCAGCAGCGCTCCCGGGAATCTTAATGAAAAACTGTTTTTT	CASSAPGNLNEKLFF
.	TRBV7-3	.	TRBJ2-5	TGTGCCAGCAGCTGGACACCGCAAGAGACCCAGTACTTC	CASSWTPQETQYF
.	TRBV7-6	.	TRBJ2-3	TGTGCCAGCAGCCAGGGCTCGATCCCAGATACGCAGTATTTT	CASSQGSIPDTQYF
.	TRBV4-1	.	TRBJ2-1	TGCGCCAGCAGCCTATACAGTAATGAGCAGTTCTTC	CASSLYSNEQFF
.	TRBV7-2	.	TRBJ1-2	TGTGCCAGCAGCTTCGACAGGAGATATGGCTACACCTTC	CASSFDRRYGYTF
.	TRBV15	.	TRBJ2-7	TGTGCCACCAGCAGAGAGGACAGAGGTGGCGAGCAGTACTTC	CATSREDRGGEQYF
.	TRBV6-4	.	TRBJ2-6	TGTGCCAGCAGTGACTCGACAGGTGGGGCCAACGTCCTGACTTTC	CASSDSTGGANVLTF
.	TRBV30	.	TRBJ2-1	TGTGCCTGGAGTGTACGGTCGCCCCCTAATGAGCAGTTCTTC	CAWSVRSPPNEQFF